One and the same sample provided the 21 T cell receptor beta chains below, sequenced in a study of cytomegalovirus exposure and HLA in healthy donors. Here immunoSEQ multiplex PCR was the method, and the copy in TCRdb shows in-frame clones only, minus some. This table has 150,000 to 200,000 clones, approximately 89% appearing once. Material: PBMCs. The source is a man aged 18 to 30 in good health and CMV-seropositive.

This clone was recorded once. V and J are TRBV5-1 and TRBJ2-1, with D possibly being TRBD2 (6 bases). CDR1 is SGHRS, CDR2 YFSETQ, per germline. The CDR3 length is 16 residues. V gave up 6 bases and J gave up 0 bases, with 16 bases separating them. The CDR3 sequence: CASIAEPPSSYNEQFF. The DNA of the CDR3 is TGCGCCAGCATAGCGGAACCCCCTAGCTCCTACAATGAGCAGTTCTTC.

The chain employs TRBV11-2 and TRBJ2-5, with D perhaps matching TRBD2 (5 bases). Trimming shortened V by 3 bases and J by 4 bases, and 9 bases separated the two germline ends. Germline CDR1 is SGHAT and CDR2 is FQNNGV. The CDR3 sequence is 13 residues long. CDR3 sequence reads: CASSLSSRETQYF. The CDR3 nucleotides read TGTGCCAGCAGCTTGTCTAGCCGAGAGACCCAGTACTTC. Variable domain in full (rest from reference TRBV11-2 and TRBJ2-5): EAGVAQSPRYKIIEKRQSVAFWCNPISGHATLYWYQQILGQGPKLLIQFQNNGVVDDSQLPKDRFSAERLKGVDSTLKIQPAKLEDSAVYLCASSLSSRETQYFGPGTRLLVL.

The CDR3 DNA reads as TGTGCCAGCAGATCTCAGGGGGGTCACATTCAGTACTTC. It codes for CASRSQGGHIQYF. V usage is TRBV5-8 and J usage is TRBJ2-4; D might be TRBD1 (7 bases). Deletions cut 5 bases from V and 8 bases from J, with 14 bases between. The germline CDR1 and CDR2 sequences are SGHTS and YDEGEE. The CDR3 runs 13 residues.

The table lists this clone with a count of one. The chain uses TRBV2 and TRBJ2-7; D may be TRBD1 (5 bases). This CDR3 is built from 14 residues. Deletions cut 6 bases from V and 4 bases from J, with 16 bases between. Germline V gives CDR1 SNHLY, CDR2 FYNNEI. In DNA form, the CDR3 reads TGTGCCAGCAGAAGACAGCACACCTCTTACGAGCAGTACTTC. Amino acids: CASRRQHTSYEQYF.

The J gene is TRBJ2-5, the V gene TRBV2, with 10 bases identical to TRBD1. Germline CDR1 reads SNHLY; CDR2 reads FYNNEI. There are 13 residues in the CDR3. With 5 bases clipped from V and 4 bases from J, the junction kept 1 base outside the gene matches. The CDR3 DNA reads TGTGCCAGCAGTTGGACAGGGGGAGAGACCCAGTACTTC. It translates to CASSWTGGETQYF.

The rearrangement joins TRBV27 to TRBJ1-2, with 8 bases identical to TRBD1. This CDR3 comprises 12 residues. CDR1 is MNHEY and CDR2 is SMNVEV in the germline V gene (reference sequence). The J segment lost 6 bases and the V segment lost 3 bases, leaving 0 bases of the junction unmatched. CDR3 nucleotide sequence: TGTGCCAGCAGTTTGACAGGGGATGGCTACACCTTC. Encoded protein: CASSLTGDGYTF.

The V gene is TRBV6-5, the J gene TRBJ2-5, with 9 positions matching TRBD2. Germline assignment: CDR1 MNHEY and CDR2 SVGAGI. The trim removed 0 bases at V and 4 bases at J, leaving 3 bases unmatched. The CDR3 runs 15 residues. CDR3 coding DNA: TGTGCCAGCAGTTACTCTGGGCGGGGGGGAGAGACCCAGTACTTC. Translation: CASSYSGRGGETQYF.

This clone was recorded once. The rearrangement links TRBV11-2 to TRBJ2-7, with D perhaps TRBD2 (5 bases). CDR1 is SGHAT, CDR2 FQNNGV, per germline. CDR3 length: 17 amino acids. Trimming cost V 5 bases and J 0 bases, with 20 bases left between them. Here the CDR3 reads CASSPTRGPGRSYEQYF. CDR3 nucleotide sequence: TGTGCCAGCAGCCCCACTAGAGGTCCAGGCCGCTCCTACGAGCAGTACTTC.

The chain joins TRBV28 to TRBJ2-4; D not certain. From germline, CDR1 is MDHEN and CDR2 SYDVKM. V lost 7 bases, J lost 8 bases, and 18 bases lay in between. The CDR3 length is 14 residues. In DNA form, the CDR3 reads TGTGCCAGCAAGAGGTTTGAGTTCTCTGACATTCAGTACTTC. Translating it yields CASKRFEFSDIQYF.

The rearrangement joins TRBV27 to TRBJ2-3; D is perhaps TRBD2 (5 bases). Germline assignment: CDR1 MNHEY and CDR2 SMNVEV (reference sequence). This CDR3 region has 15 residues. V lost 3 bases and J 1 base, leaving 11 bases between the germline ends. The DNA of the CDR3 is TGTGCCAGCAGTTTTATAGCGTTCGGCACAGATACGCAGTATTTT. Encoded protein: CASSFIAFGTDTQYF.

The CDR3 DNA sequence: TGTGCCAGCAGCTTAGGGAATGGACACGGTGAAAAACTGTTTTTT. Its translation is CASSLGNGHGEKLFF. The V call is TRBV7-9, the J call TRBJ1-4; a possible D gene is TRBD1 (5 bases). Trimming stripped 1 base from V and 7 bases from J, with 13 bases between. Germline CDR1 and CDR2: SEHNR and FQNEAQ (reference sequence). The CDR3 loop spans 15 amino acids. Filled out from reference TRBV7-9 and TRBJ1-4, the complete variable domain reads DTGVSQNPRHKITKRGQNVTFRCDPISEHNRLYWYRQTLGQGPEFLTYFQNEAQLEKSRLLSDRFSAERPKGSFSTLEIQRTEQGDSAMYLCASSLGNGHGEKLFFGSGTQLSVL.

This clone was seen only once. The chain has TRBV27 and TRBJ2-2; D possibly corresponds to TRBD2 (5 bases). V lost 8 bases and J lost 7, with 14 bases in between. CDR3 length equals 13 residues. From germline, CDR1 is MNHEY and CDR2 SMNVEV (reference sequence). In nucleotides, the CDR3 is TGTGCCAGCGCGGGCCTCTCGGGCGGGGAGCTGTTTTTT. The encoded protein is CASAGLSGGELFF.

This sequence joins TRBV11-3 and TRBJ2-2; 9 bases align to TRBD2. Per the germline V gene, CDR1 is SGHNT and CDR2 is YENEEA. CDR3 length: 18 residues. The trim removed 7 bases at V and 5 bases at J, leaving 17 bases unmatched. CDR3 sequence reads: CASNRGLGGRAGTGELFF. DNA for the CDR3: TGTGCCAGCAATCGGGGCCTAGGCGGGAGGGCCGGGACCGGGGAGCTGTTTTTT.

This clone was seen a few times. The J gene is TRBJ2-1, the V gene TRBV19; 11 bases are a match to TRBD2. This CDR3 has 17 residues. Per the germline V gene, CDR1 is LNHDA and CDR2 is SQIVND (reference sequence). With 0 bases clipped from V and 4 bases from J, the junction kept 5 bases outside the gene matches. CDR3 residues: CASSIDLAGGLYNEQFF. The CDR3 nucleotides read TGTGCCAGTAGTATAGATTTAGCGGGAGGGTTATACAATGAGCAGTTCTTC. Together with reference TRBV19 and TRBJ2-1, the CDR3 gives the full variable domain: DGGITQSPKYLFRKEGQNVTLSCEQNLNHDAMYWYRQDPGQGLRLIYYSQIVNDFQKGDIAEGYSVSREKKESFPLTVTSAQKNPTAFYLCASSIDLAGGLYNEQFFGPGTRLTVL.

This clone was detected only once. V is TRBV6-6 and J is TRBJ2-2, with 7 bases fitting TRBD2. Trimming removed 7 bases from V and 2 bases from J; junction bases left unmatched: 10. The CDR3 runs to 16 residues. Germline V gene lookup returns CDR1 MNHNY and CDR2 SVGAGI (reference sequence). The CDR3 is CASIQMSGLNTGELFF. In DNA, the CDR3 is TGTGCCAGCATCCAGATGTCGGGACTAAACACCGGGGAGCTGTTTTTT.

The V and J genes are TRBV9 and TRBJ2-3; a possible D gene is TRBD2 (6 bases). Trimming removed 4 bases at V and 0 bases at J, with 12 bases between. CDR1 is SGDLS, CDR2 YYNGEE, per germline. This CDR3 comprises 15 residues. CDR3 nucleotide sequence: TGTGCCAGCAGCCCGAGACTAGGTAGCACAGATACGCAGTATTTT. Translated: CASSPRLGSTDTQYF.

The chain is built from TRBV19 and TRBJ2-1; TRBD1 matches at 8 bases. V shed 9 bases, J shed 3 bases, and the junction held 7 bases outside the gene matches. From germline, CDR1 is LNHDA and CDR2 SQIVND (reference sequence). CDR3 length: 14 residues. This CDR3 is CARTLGTGYNEQFF. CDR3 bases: TGTGCCAGGACCCTGGGGACAGGCTACAATGAGCAGTTCTTC.

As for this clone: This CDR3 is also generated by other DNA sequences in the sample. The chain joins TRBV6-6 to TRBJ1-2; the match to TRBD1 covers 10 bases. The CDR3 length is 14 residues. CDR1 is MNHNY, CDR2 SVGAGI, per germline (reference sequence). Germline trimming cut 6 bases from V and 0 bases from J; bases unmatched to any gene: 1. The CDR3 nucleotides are TGTGCCAGCAGGACAGGGGGCTCTAACTATGGCTACACCTTC. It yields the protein CASRTGGSNYGYTF.

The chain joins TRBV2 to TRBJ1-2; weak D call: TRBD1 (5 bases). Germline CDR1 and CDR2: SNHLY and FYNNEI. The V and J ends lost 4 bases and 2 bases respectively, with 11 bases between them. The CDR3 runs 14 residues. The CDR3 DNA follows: TGTGCCAGCAGTGGTACGGACATGAACTATGGCTACACCTTC. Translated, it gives CASSGTDMNYGYTF.

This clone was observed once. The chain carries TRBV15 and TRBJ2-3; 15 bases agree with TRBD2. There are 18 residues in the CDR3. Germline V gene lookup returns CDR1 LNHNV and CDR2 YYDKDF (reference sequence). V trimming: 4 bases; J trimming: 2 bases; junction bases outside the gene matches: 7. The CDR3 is CATSTGLAGGPATDTQYF. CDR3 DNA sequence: TGTGCCACCAGCACCGGACTAGCGGGAGGGCCGGCCACAGATACGCAGTATTTT. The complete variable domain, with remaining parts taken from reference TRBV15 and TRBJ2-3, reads DAMVIQNPRYQVTQFGKPVTLSCSQTLNHNVMYWYQQKSSQAPKLLFHYYDKDFNNEADTPDNFQSRRPNTSFCFLDIRSPGLGDTAMYLCATSTGLAGGPATDTQYFGPGTRLTVL.

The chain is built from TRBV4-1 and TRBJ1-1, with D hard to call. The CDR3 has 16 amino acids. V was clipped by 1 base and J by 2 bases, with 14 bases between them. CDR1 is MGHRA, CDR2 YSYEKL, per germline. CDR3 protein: CASSQVNSAYNTEAFF. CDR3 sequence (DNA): TGCGCCAGCAGCCAAGTGAATAGTGCGTATAACACTGAAGCTTTCTTT.